The next 26 T cell receptor beta chains were all read from a single sample in a study of cytomegalovirus exposure and HLA in healthy donors. The PCR was carried out with 60 Vbeta primers and 13 Jbeta primers. Sequencing used immunoSEQ multiplex PCR; TCRdb keeps in-frame clones, though not all of them. The table has 95,000 to 100,000 clones, roughly 76% seen once; the top ten hold more than 1.5%. The source material was PBMCs. The receptors here all came from a man aged 35 to 55 in good health and CMV-seronegative.

The chain uses TRBV28 and TRBJ2-7; D perhaps matches TRBD1 (6 bases). CDR3 size: 15 residues. V was pared by 4 bases and J by 0 bases, with 13 bases between. Germline lookup yields CDR1 MDHEN and CDR2 SYDVKM. As DNA, the CDR3 is TGTGCCAGCAGTTACAGGGCAGGGAACTCCTACGAGCAGTACTTC. Translation: CASSYRAGNSYEQYF.

The chain employs TRBV19 and TRBJ2-2; D is uncertain. The V end lost 2 bases, the J end lost 5 bases, and 9 bases lay between the germline ends. From germline, CDR1 is LNHDA and CDR2 SQIVND (reference sequence). The CDR3 sequence is 14 residues long. CDR3 nucleotide sequence: TGTGCCAGTAGTATACTATCGATAACCGGGGAGCTGTTTTTT. As protein: CASSILSITGELFF.

The J gene is TRBJ2-3, the V gene TRBV11-2; D gene ambiguous. The germline V gene encodes CDR1 SGHAT and CDR2 FQNNGV. This CDR3 has 14 residues. Trimming stripped 4 bases from V and 1 base from J, with 9 bases between. CDR3 region: CASSSSVGTDTQYF. The CDR3 nucleotides read TGTGCCAGCAGCTCATCGGTGGGCACAGATACGCAGTATTTT.

The chain couples TRBV5-4 to TRBJ1-4, with 12 bases aligning to TRBD1. V was clipped by 4 bases and J by 0 bases; unmatched bases: 4. The germline CDR1 and CDR2 sequences are SGHNT and YYREEE (reference sequence). CDR3 length: 17 amino acids. Here the CDR3 reads CASSTGQGASTNEKLFF. For the CDR3, the DNA is TGTGCCAGCAGCACGGGACAGGGGGCTTCAACTAATGAAAAACTGTTTTTT.

This clone was picked up a small number of times. The chain uses TRBV5-4 and TRBJ2-5, with D tentatively TRBD2 (5 bases). The CDR3 is 14 residues long. Trimming stripped 5 bases from V and 2 bases from J, with 13 bases between. In germline, CDR1 is SGHNT, CDR2 YYREEE (reference sequence). The DNA for the CDR3 is TGTGCCAGCAGTTGGGAGCCTTCACAAGAGACCCAGTACTTC. This translates into CASSWEPSQETQYF.

This chain links TRBV5-1 with TRBJ1-1; unclear D gene. Trimming left V 2 bases short and J 4 bases short, with 9 bases between. The CDR3 contains 13 residues. Germline CDR1 reads SGHRS; CDR2 reads YFSETQ. CDR3 amino acids: CASSFGDSTEAFF. The CDR3 DNA is TGCGCCAGCAGCTTCGGGGATTCCACTGAAGCTTTCTTT.

The rearrangement joins TRBV7-2 to TRBJ1-2, with a weak D call TRBD1 (6 bases). The CDR3 loop spans 16 amino acids. Between the trimmed V and J ends, which lost 5 bases and 0 bases, there was a span of 16 bases. Germline V lookup: CDR1 SGHTA, CDR2 FQGNSA. Here the CDR3 DNA reads TGTGCCAGCAGCGCATACACCCAGGGGTCTAACTATGGCTACACCTTC. Amino acid sequence: CASSAYTQGSNYGYTF.

CDR3 loop: CASSLVGTNEKLFF. The CDR3 region has the DNA TGTGCCAGCAGTTTGGTCGGGACTAATGAAAAACTGTTTTTT. The gene calls are TRBV27 and TRBJ1-4, with D unresolved. Germline CDR1 and CDR2: MNHEY and SMNVEV (reference sequence). The CDR3 has 14 amino acids. Trimming took off 3 bases at V and 2 bases at J, with 7 bases between the two ends. The full variable domain, its missing parts supplied by reference TRBV27 and TRBJ1-4, is EAQVTQNPRYLITVTGKKLTVTCSQNMNHEYMSWYRQDPGLGLRQIYYSMNVEVTDKGDVPEGYKVSRKEKRNFPLILESPSPNQTSLYFCASSLVGTNEKLFFGSGTQLSVL.

This chain connects TRBV7-2 to TRBJ1-2; D call uncertain. The V gene's germline CDR1 is SGHTA and CDR2 FQGNSA. V was pared by 0 bases and J by 6 bases, with 8 bases between. The CDR3 sequence is 13 residues long. The CDR3 nucleotides are TGTGCCAGCAGCTTAGCCTCCGGTGATGGCTACACCTTC. Protein product: CASSLASGDGYTF. Filled out from reference TRBV7-2 and TRBJ1-2, the complete variable domain reads GAGVSQSPSNKVTEKGKDVELRCDPISGHTALYWYRQSLGQGLEFLIYFQGNSAPDKSGLPSDRFSAERTGGSVSTLTIQRTQQEDSAVYLCASSLASGDGYTFGSGTRLTVV.

The rearrangement uses TRBV6-6 and TRBJ2-5; unclear D gene. Trimming removed 5 bases from V and 5 bases from J, with 9 bases in between. The CDR3 sequence is 12 residues long. Germline V gene lookup returns CDR1 MNHNY and CDR2 SVGAGI (reference sequence). The CDR3 here is CASSIIEETQYF. CDR3 coding DNA: TGTGCCAGCAGTATAATTGAGGAGACCCAGTACTTC.

The rearrangement joins TRBV21-1 to TRBJ2-2; the D call TRBD1 from the table was never checked on the DNA. TRBV21-1 is assigned pseudogene status. The CDR3 has 18 residues. The CDR3: CASSTTGYLQLNTGELFF. The DNA of the CDR3 is TGTGCCAGCAGCACCACAGGTTACCTCCAACTAAACACCGGGGAGCTGTTTTTT.

V and J are TRBV5-4 and TRBJ1-1; 8 nucleotides match TRBD1. The V gene end was trimmed by 3 bases and the J gene end by 1 base; junction bases not matched to a gene: 2. Germline CDR1 reads SGHNT; CDR2 reads YYREEE (reference sequence). The CDR3 covers 14 residues. The CDR3 reads CASSWDRRNTEAFF. CDR3 nucleotides: TGTGCCAGCAGCTGGGACAGGAGGAACACTGAAGCTTTCTTT.

This chain connects TRBV4-3 to TRBJ1-1; the match to TRBD1 covers 7 bases. Germline CDR1 and CDR2: LGHNA and YSLEER. The CDR3 consists of 14 residues. The trim removed 2 bases at V and 3 bases at J, leaving 3 bases unmatched. CDR3 sequence reads: CASSQRGQYTEAFF. The CDR3 DNA follows: TGCGCCAGCAGCCAAAGGGGGCAGTACACTGAAGCTTTCTTT.

The chain links TRBV7-7 to TRBJ1-1; no clear D. Germline lookup yields CDR1 SSHAT and CDR2 FNYEAQ (reference sequence). CDR3 length equals 13 residues. V was shortened by 1 base and J by 1 base, with 4 bases between the two germline ends. The CDR3 sequence is CASSLDKNTEAFF. For the CDR3, the DNA is TGTGCCAGCAGCTTAGACAAGAACACTGAAGCTTTCTTT.

V and J are TRBV28 and TRBJ2-7; possibly TRBD2 for D (5 bases). The CDR3 loop spans 13 amino acids. Germline CDR1 and CDR2: MDHEN and SYDVKM. Trimming took 4 bases from V and 1 from J, leaving 8 bases between them. CDR3 DNA: TGTGCCAGCAGTTCAGGACTTTCCTACGAGCAGTACTTC. It is translated as CASSSGLSYEQYF.

This clone was observed once. A read error may produce the germline difference seen at one junction end. The CDR3: CSSSINTGELFF. The CDR3 nucleotides read TGTTCCAGCAGCATAAACACCGGGGAGCTGTTTTTT. This chain links TRBV7-9 with TRBJ2-2; D unclear. The CDR3 contains 12 residues. CDR1 is SEHNR, CDR2 FQNEAQ, per germline (reference sequence).

The rearrangement joins TRBV7-9 to TRBJ2-2; D possibly corresponds to TRBD1 (6 bases). The CDR3 consists of 15 residues. CDR1 is SEHNR, CDR2 FQNEAQ, per germline (reference sequence). V lost 5 bases to trimming and J lost 2 bases, with 12 bases between them. The CDR3 is CASSLRTVNTGELFF. CDR3 coding DNA: TGTGCCAGCAGCCTTAGGACAGTTAACACCGGGGAGCTGTTTTTT.

The chain joins TRBV11-3 to TRBJ2-5; tentatively, D is TRBD1 (5 bases). In germline, CDR1 is SGHNT, CDR2 YENEEA. The CDR3 is made up of 14 amino acids. The V and J ends lost 2 bases and 4 bases respectively, with 11 bases between them. The CDR3: CASSLRSGSETQYF. The DNA of the CDR3 is TGTGCCAGCAGCTTACGGTCAGGGTCAGAGACCCAGTACTTC.

This clone was seen a handful of times. The gene calls are TRBV28 and TRBJ2-5, with D maybe TRBD2 (6 bases). There are 14 residues in the CDR3. Trimming took off 5 bases at V and 1 base at J, with 11 bases between the two ends. The V gene's germline CDR1 is MDHEN and CDR2 SYDVKM. CDR3 residues: CASSIGDFQETQYF. CDR3 bases: TGTGCCAGCAGTATAGGGGACTTCCAAGAGACCCAGTACTTC.

The chain uses TRBV6-4 and TRBJ1-2; perhaps TRBD1 as D (6 bases). V gave up 4 bases and J gave up 3 bases, with 15 bases separating them. CDR3 length: 15 amino acids. The V gene's germline CDR1 is MRHNA and CDR2 SNTAGT. In DNA form, the CDR3 reads TGTGCCAGCAGTGCCGATACAGGGACCTACTATGGCTACACCTTC. Translating gives CASSADTGTYYGYTF.

This clone was observed a few times. V and J are TRBV29-1 and TRBJ2-1; TRBD2 matches 7 bases. This CDR3 is built from 15 residues. Trimming removed 3 bases from V and 0 bases from J; junction bases left unmatched: 5. Germline loops: CDR1 SQVTM, CDR2 ANQGSEA. CDR3 loop: CSVDLGRNSYNEQFF. CDR3 bases: TGCAGCGTTGACCTCGGGAGGAACTCCTACAATGAGCAGTTCTTC.

The rearrangement uses TRBV4-1 and TRBJ2-2; D is perhaps TRBD2 (5 bases). V dropped 10 bases and J dropped 1 base, with 19 bases sitting between them. This CDR3 is built from 16 residues. CDR1 and CDR2 from the germline V gene are MGHRA and YSYEKL. Here the CDR3 reads CANPTKLVLNTGELFF. The CDR3 DNA is TGCGCCAACCCAACAAAACTAGTCTTGAACACCGGGGAGCTGTTTTTT.

V usage is TRBV5-8 and J usage is TRBJ2-2; 9 nucleotides line up with TRBD1. The CDR3 contains 15 residues. J lost 4 bases, V lost 0 bases, and 1 base had no gene match. Germline V gene data show CDR1 as SGHTS and CDR2 as YDEGEE. The CDR3 sequence: CASSLGTGVTGELFF. Written as DNA, the CDR3 is TGTGCCAGCAGCTTGGGGACAGGGGTCACCGGGGAGCTGTTTTTT.

This chain's CDR3 is CASSRGGAIEQFF. In DNA form, the CDR3 reads TGTGCCAGCAGTAGGGGGGGGGCTATTGAGCAGTTCTTC. The J gene is TRBJ2-1, the V gene TRBV6-5, with D tentatively TRBD2 (7 bases). CDR1 and CDR2 (germline): MNHEY, SVGAGI. This CDR3 contains 13 residues. V was shortened by 5 bases and J by 9 bases, with 14 bases between the two germline ends.

This clone was seen only a few times. V and J are TRBV4-3 and TRBJ2-2; no clear D gene. V was pared by 4 bases and J by 1 base, with 7 bases between. The CDR3 consists of 14 residues. Germline CDR1 is LGHNA and CDR2 is YSLEER. CDR3 bases: TGCGCCAGCAGCCGAGACCGGAACACCGGGGAGCTGTTTTTT. Its protein product is CASSRDRNTGELFF.

The chain has TRBV7-9 and TRBJ1-3, with D uncertain. Germline V CDR1 and CDR2: SEHNR, FQNEAQ (reference sequence). Trimming took 1 base from V and 4 from J, leaving 11 bases between them. CDR3 length equals 15 residues. The CDR3 protein is CASSLETGVGNTIYF. Here the CDR3 DNA reads TGTGCCAGCAGCTTAGAAACCGGGGTCGGAAACACCATATATTTT.